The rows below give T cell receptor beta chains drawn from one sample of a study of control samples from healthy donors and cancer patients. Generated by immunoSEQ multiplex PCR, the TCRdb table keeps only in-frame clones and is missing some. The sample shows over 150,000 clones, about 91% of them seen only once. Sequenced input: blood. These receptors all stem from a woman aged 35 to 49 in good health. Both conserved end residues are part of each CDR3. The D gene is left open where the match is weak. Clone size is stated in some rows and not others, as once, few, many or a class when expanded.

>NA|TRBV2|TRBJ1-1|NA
CASSEVGANTEAFF
TGTGCCAGCAGTGAGGTAGGGGCGAACACTGAAGCTTTCTTT
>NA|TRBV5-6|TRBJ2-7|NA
CASSEGTSYEQYF
TGTGCCAGCAGTGAGGGGACCTCCTACGAGCAGTACTTC
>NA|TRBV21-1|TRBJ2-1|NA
CASSKKGTPSSYNEQFF
TGTGCCAGCAGCAAAAAAGGGACTCCAAGCTCCTACAATGAGCAGTTCTTC
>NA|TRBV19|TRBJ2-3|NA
CASSMGLRTDTQYF
TGTGCCAGTAGTATGGGCCTCCGCACAGATACGCAGTATTTT
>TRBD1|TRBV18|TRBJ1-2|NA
CASSPEQGNGYTF
TGTGCCAGCTCACCGGAACAGGGGAATGGCTACACCTTC
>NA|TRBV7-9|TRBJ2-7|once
CASGRGNEQYF
TGTGCCAGCGGCAGGGGAAACGAGCAGTACTTC
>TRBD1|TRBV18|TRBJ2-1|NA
CASSRGTGSYNEQFF
TGTGCCAGCTCACGTGGGACAGGGAGCTACAATGAGCAGTTCTTC
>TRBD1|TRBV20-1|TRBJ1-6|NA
CSAGGTDSYNSPLHF
TGCAGTGCTGGTGGGACAGACTCCTATAATTCACCCCTCCACTTT
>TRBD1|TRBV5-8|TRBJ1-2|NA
CASSPGWDRGLGYTF
TGTGCCAGCAGCCCGGGTTGGGACAGGGGGCTTGGCTACACCTTC
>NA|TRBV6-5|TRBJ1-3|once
CASSYTQTHTIYF
TGTGCCAGCAGTTACACCCAGACTCACACCATATATTTT
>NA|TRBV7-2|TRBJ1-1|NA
CASSLDRAEAFF
TGTGCCAGCAGCTTAGACAGGGCTGAAGCTTTCTTT
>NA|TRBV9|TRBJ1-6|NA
CASSPGGSSPLHF
TGTGCCAGCAGCCCGGGGGGAAGTTCACCCCTCCACTTT
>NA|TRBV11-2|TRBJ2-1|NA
CASSSGQLNEQFF
TGTGCCAGCAGCTCCGGACAGTTAAATGAGCAGTTCTTC
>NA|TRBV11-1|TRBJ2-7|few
CASSRDSYEQYF
TGTGCCAGCAGCCGTGACAGCTACGAGCAGTACTTC
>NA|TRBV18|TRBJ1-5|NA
CASSPSPNQPQHF
TGTGCCAGCTCACCCTCCCCGAATCAGCCCCAGCATTTT
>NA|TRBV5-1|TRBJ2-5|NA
CASSLAGASQETQYF
TGCGCCAGCAGCTTGGCCGGGGCAAGTCAAGAGACCCAGTACTTC
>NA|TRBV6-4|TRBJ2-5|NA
CASRRETQYF
TGTGCCAGCCGAAGGGAGACCCAGTACTTC
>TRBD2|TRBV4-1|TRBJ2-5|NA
CASSQEGGLAGGQETQYF
TGCGCCAGCAGCCAAGAGGGCGGTCTAGCGGGGGGGCAAGAGACCCAGTACTTC
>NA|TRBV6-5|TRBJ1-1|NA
CASSYTEGRTEAFF
TGTGCCAGCAGTTATACGGAGGGTCGCACTGAAGCTTTCTTT
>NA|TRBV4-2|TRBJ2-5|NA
CASSQGSGQETQYF
TGTGCCAGCAGCCAAGGTTCCGGCCAAGAGACCCAGTACTTC
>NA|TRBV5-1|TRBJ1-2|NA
CASSAGTTNYGYTF
TGCGCCAGCAGCGCAGGGACAACCAACTATGGCTACACCTTC
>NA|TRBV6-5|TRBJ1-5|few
CASRPPIDQPQHF
TGTGCCAGCCGACCACCTATCGATCAGCCCCAGCATTTT
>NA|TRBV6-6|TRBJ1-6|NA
CASKRAEDSPLHF
TGTGCCAGCAAGAGGGCAGAGGATTCACCCCTCCACTTT
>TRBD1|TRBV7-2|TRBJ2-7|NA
CASSLTGYAYEQYF
TGTGCCAGCAGCCTGACAGGGTACGCCTACGAGCAGTACTTC
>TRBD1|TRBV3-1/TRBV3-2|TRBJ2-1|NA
CASSIRDRDNEQFF
TGTGCCAGCAGCATCCGGGACAGGGACAATGAGCAGTTCTTC
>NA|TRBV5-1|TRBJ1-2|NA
CASSLGPGSVGGYTF
TGCGCCAGCAGCTTGGGTCCCGGATCAGTAGGAGGCTACACCTTC
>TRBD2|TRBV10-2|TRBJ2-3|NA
CASSLTSGGTDTQYF
TGCGCCAGTTCCCTGACTAGCGGGGGCACAGATACGCAGTATTTT
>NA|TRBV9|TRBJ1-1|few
CASSAETLAEAFF
TGTGCCAGCAGCGCCGAGACACTAGCTGAAGCTTTCTTT
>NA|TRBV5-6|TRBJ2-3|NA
CASSLAGDTQYF
TGTGCCAGCAGCTTGGCCGGGGATACGCAGTATTTT
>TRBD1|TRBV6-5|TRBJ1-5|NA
CASSAGTGDQPQHF
TGTGCCAGCAGCGCCGGGACAGGCGATCAGCCCCAGCATTTT
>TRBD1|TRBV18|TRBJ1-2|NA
CASSPDRGIWDGYTF
TGTGCCAGCTCACCGGACAGGGGGATATGGGATGGCTACACCTTC
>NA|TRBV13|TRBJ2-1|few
CASSLSQTSDEQFF
TGTGCCAGCAGCTTGAGCCAGACCTCTGATGAGCAGTTCTTC
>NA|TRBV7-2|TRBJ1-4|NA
CASSLSEKLFF
TGTGCCAGCAGCTTAAGTGAAAAACTGTTTTTT
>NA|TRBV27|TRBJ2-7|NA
CASSFGNEQYF
TGTGCCAGCAGTTTTGGCAACGAGCAGTACTTC
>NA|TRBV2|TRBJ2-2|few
CASSGRGSGELFF
TGTGCCAGCAGCGGCAGGGGCTCCGGGGAGCTGTTTTTT
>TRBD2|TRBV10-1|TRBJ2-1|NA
CASSGGRGGTSGWSAYNEQFF
TGCGCCAGCAGTGGTGGCCGGGGGGGGACTAGCGGTTGGAGCGCCTACAATGAGCAGTTCTTC
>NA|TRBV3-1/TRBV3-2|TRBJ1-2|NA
CASSPGARGYTF
TGTGCCAGCAGCCCGGGGGCTAGGGGCTACACCTTC
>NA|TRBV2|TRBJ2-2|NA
CASSPGRANTGELFF
TGTGCCAGCAGTCCGGGCAGGGCGAACACCGGGGAGCTGTTTTTT
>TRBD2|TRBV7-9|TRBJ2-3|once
CASSSLAGATDTQYF
TGTGCCAGCAGCTCCTTAGCGGGGGCCACAGATACGCAGTATTTT
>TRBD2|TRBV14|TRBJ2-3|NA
CASSKPGLAGGPGTQYF
TGTGCCAGCAGCAAACCCGGACTAGCGGGGGGGCCCGGTACGCAGTATTTT
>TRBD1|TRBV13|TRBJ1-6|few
CASSLGTGRSLHF
TGTGCCAGCAGCCTGGGGACAGGGCGGTCCCTCCACTTT